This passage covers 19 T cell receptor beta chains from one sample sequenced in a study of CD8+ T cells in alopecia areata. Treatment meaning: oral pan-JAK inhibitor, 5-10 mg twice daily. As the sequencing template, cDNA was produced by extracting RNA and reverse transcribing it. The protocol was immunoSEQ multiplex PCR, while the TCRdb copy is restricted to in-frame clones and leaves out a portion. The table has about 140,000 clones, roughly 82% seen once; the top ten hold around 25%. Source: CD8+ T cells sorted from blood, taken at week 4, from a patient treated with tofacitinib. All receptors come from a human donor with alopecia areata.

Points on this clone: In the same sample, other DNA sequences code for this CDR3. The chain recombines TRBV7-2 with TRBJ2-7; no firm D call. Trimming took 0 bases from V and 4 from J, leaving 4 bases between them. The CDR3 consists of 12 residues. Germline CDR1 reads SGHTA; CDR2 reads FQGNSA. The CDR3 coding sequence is TGTGCCAGCAGCTTAGCGCGGTACGAGCAGTACTTC. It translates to CASSLARYEQYF.

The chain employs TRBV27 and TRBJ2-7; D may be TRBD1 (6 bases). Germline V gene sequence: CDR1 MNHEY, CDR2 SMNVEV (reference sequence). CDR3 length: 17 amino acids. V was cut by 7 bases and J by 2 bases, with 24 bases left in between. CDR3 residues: CASKILTPGQITYEQYF. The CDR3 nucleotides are TGTGCCAGCAAGATACTAACTCCGGGACAAATTACCTACGAGCAGTACTTC.

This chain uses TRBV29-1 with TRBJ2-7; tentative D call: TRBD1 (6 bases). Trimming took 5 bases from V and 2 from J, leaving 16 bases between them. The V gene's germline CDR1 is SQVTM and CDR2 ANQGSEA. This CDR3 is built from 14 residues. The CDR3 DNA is TGCAGCGTTATCCGGGACAAGTCAACCTACGAGCAGTACTTC. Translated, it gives CSVIRDKSTYEQYF.

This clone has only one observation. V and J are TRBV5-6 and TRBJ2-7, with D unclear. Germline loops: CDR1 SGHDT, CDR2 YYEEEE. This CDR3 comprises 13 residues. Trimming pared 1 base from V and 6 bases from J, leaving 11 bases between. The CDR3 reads CASSLFWVPEQYF. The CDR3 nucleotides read TGTGCCAGCAGCTTGTTCTGGGTCCCCGAGCAGTACTTC.

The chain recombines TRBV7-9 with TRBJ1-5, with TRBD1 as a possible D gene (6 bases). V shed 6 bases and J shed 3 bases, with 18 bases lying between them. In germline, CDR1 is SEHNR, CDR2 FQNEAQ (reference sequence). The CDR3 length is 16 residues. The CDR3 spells CASSRGGDRLNQPQHF. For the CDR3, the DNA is TGTGCCAGCAGTCGGGGGGGAGACAGGCTCAATCAGCCCCAGCATTTT.

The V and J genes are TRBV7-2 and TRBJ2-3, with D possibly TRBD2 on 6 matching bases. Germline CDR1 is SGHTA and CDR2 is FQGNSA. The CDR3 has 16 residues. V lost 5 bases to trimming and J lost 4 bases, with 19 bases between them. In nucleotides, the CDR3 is TGTGCCAGCAGCAGCACAGGTGCGGGGAGCGCAGATACGCAGTATTTT. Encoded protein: CASSSTGAGSADTQYF.

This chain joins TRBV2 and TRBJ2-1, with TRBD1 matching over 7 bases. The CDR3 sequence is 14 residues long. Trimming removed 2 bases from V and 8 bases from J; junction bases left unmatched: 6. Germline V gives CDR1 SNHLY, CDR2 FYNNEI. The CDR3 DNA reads TGTGCCAGCAGTGAAAGGGACAGCGCGGATGAGCAGTTCTTC. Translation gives CASSERDSADEQFF.

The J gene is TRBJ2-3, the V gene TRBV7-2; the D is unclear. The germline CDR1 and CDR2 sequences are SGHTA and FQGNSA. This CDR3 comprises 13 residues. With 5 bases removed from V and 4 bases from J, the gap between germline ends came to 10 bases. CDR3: CASSRMAADTQYF. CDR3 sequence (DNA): TGTGCCAGCAGCCGTATGGCGGCAGATACGCAGTATTTT.

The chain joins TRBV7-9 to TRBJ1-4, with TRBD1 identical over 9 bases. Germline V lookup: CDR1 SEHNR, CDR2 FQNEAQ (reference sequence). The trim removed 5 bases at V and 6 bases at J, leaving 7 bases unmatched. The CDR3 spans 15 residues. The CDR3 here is CASSPWTGVDEKLFF. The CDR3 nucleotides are TGTGCCAGCAGCCCCTGGACAGGGGTAGATGAAAAACTGTTTTTT.

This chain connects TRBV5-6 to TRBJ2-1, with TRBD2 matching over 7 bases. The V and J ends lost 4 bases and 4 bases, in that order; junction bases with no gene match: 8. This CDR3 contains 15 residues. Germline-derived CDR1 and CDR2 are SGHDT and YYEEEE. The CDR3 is CASSPPGLPYNEQFF. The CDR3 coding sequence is TGTGCCAGCAGCCCGCCGGGACTACCTTACAATGAGCAGTTCTTC. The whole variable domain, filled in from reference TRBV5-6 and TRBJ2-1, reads DAGVTQSPTHLIKTRGQQVTLRCSPKSGHDTVSWYQQALGQGPQFIFQYYEEEERQRGNFPDRFSGHQFPNYSSELNVNALLLGDSALYLCASSPPGLPYNEQFFGPGTRLTVL.

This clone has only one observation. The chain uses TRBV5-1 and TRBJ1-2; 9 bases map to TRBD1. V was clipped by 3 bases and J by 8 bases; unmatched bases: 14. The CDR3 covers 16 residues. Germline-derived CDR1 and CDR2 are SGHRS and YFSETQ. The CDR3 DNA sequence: TGCGCCAGCAGCTCCGGAGGGGACAGGGCTATCATCGGCTACACCTTC. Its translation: CASSSGGDRAIIGYTF. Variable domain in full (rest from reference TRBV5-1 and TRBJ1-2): KAGVTQTPRYLIKTRGQQVTLSCSPISGHRSVSWYQQTPGQGLQFLFEYFSETQRNKGNFPGRFSGRQFSNSRSEMNVSTLELGDSALYLCASSSGGDRAIIGYTFGSGTRLTVV.

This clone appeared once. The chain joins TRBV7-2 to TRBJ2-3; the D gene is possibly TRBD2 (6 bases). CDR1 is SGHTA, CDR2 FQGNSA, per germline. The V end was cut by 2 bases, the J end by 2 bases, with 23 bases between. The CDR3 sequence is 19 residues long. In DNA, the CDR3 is TGTGCCAGCAGCTTACCCACATTCACTAGCTCGGAACCCACAGATACGCAGTATTTT. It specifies CASSLPTFTSSEPTDTQYF.

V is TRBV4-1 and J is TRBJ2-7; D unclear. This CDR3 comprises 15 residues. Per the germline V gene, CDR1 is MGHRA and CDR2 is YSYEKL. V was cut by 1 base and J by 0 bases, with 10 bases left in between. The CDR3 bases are TGCGCCAGCAGCCAAGTTATCGCGAGCTCCTACGAGCAGTACTTC. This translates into CASSQVIASSYEQYF.

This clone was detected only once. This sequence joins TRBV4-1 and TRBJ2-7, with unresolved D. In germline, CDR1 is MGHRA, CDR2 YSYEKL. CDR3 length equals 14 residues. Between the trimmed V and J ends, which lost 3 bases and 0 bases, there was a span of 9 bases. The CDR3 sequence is CASSHGQFSYEQYF. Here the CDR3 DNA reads TGCGCCAGCAGCCATGGGCAATTCTCCTACGAGCAGTACTTC.

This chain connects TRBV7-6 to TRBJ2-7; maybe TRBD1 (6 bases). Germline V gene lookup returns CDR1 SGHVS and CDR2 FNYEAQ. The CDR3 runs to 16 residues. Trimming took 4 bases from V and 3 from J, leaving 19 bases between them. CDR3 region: CASSSRAPGHYYEQYF. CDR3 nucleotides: TGTGCCAGCAGCTCCCGGGCGCCGGGACACTACTACGAGCAGTACTTC.

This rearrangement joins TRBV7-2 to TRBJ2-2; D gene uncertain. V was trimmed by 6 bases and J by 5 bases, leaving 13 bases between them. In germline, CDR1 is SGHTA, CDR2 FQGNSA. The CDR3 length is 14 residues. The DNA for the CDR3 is TGTGCCAGCAGTCAAGCCATGGGGACCGGGGAGCTGTTTTTT. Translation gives CASSQAMGTGELFF.

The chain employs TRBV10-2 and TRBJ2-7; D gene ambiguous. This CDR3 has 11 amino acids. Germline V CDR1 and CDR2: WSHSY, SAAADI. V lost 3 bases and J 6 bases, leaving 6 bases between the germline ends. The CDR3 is CASSETGEQYF. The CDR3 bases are TGCGCCAGCAGTGAAACCGGCGAGCAGTACTTC.

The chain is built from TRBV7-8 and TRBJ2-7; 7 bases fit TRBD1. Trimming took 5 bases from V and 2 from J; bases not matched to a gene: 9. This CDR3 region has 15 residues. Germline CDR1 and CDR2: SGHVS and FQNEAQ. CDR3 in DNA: TGTGCCAGCAGCCCCCCGGACAGGTGGCCCTACGAGCAGTACTTC. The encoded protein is CASSPPDRWPYEQYF.

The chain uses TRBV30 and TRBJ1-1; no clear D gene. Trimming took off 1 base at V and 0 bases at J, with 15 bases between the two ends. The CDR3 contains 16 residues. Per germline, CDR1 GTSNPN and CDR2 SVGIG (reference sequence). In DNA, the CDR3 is TGTGCCTGGAGTGGCTTAAGGCAAACAGTGAACACTGAAGCTTTCTTT. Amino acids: CAWSGLRQTVNTEAFF.